Listed here are 19 T cell receptor beta chains from one sample, sequenced in a study of OX40 agonist ivuxolimab in advanced cancers. Some clones are missing from TCRdb's copy, which holds only in-frame ones; the method was immunoSEQ multiplex PCR. The sample contains approximately 80,000 clones, about 88% of which appear only once. The sample was CD4+ or CD8+ T cells sorted from blood, taken in a trial of the OX40 agonist ivuxolimab. Every receptor here comes from an adult with an advanced solid tumor such as melanoma, head and neck, liver or kidney cancer.

The chain carries TRBV19 and TRBJ1-2; 8 positions match TRBD1. The length of the CDR3 is 17 residues. Germline CDR1 is LNHDA and CDR2 is SQIVND (reference sequence). The V gene end was trimmed by 2 bases and the J gene end by 4 bases; junction bases not matched to a gene: 12. For the CDR3, the DNA is TGTGCCAGTAGTATAAGTGGGACAGGCAAATCTTCCTATGGCTACACCTTC. As protein: CASSISGTGKSSYGYTF.

This clone was observed a single time. This chain uses TRBV28 with TRBJ2-1; D may be TRBD1 or TRBD2 (5 bases each). This CDR3 comprises 15 residues. CDR1 is MDHEN, CDR2 SYDVKM, per germline. The V end lost 5 bases, the J end lost 8 bases, and 19 bases lay between the germline ends. CDR3 sequence reads: CASSPTQVGVDEQFF. CDR3 in DNA: TGTGCCAGCAGTCCCACCCAAGTGGGGGTCGATGAGCAGTTCTTC.

The chain employs TRBV5-1 and TRBJ1-2; the D gene is possibly TRBD1 (5 bases). V shed 4 bases and J shed 2 bases, with 9 bases lying between them. The CDR3 consists of 13 residues. Germline V CDR1 and CDR2: SGHRS, YFSETQ. The CDR3 loop is CASSPDSNYGYTF. The CDR3 nucleotides read TGCGCCAGCAGCCCCGACAGCAACTATGGCTACACCTTC.

The V call is TRBV4-2, the J call TRBJ1-3; no clear D. CDR1 and CDR2 (germline): LGHNA, YNFKEQ. Trimming took 4 bases from V and 3 from J, leaving 16 bases between them. The CDR3 covers 16 residues. In nucleotides, the CDR3 is TGTGCCAGCAGCCTTTTCCCAGGACCCGGTGGAAACACCATATATTTT. Protein product: CASSLFPGPGGNTIYF.

The chain is built from TRBV19 and TRBJ1-1; 8 nucleotides match TRBD1. The germline V gene encodes CDR1 LNHDA and CDR2 SQIVND (reference sequence). The CDR3 is 16 residues long. V shed 4 bases and J 6 bases; nucleotides not matched to a gene: 13. For the CDR3, the DNA is TGTGCCAGTAGTAAGCTTCCGGGACAGGTCGGCGCTGAAGCTTTCTTT. Its protein product is CASSKLPGQVGAEAFF.

This rearrangement joins TRBV4-2 to TRBJ1-6; no definite D call. Looked up from germline, CDR1 is LGHNA and CDR2 is YNFKEQ. This CDR3 spans 16 amino acids. V lost 0 bases to trimming and J lost 4 bases, with 10 bases between them. In nucleotides, the CDR3 is TGTGCCAGCAGCCAAGAAATCGATCCTTATAATTCACCCCTCCACTTT. It encodes CASSQEIDPYNSPLHF.

This clone was seen a few times. The genes are TRBV9 and TRBJ2-2; 10 bases are a match to TRBD2. V shed 0 bases, J shed 2 bases, and the junction held 7 bases outside the gene matches. Germline CDR1 is SGDLS and CDR2 is YYNGEE. There are 18 residues in the CDR3. Here the CDR3 reads CASSVDLSGRQNTGELFF. The CDR3 DNA follows: TGTGCCAGCAGCGTAGATCTTAGCGGGAGGCAAAACACCGGGGAGCTGTTTTTT.

This chain uses TRBV19 with TRBJ2-7; no definite D call. Germline V gene lookup returns CDR1 LNHDA and CDR2 SQIVND (reference sequence). CDR3 length: 14 amino acids. Trimming took 4 bases from V and 0 from J, leaving 10 bases between them. DNA for the CDR3: TGTGCCAGTAGTACTCAACTGAGCTCCTACGAGCAGTACTTC. Translated: CASSTQLSSYEQYF.

This CDR3 is CASSTSTDTQYF. CDR3 in DNA: TGTGCCAGCAGCACTAGCACAGATACGCAGTATTTT. The chain employs TRBV11-2 and TRBJ2-3; D remains ambiguous. Trimming stripped 5 bases from V and 0 bases from J, with 3 bases between. The CDR3 has 12 amino acids. The germline V gene has CDR1 SGHAT and CDR2 FQNNGV.

Comments on this clone: The same CDR3 is also encoded by other DNA sequences in this sample. This sequence joins TRBV27 and TRBJ1-5; 7 nucleotides match TRBD1. The germline V gene has CDR1 MNHEY and CDR2 SMNVEV (reference sequence). Trimming removed 5 bases from V and 2 bases from J; junction bases left unmatched: 3. The CDR3 spans 14 residues. This chain's CDR3 is CASSRGTGNQPQHF. The CDR3 DNA is TGTGCCAGCAGTAGGGGGACAGGCAATCAGCCCCAGCATTTT.

This clone was found once. This chain uses TRBV5-1 with TRBJ1-4; D is perhaps TRBD1 (5 bases). The V end was cut by 0 bases, the J end by 2 bases, with 8 bases between. Germline CDR1 is SGHRS and CDR2 is YFSETQ. This CDR3 has 15 residues. CDR3 region: CASSLVQGTNEKLFF. For the CDR3, the DNA is TGCGCCAGCAGCTTGGTCCAGGGTACTAATGAAAAACTGTTTTTT.

The genes are TRBV4-3 and TRBJ2-1; TRBD2 matches at 9 bases. Trimming removed 6 bases from V and 7 bases from J; junction bases left unmatched: 10. Germline CDR1 and CDR2: LGHNA and YSLEER. CDR3 size: 15 residues. CDR3 coding DNA: TGCGCCAGCAGTCAGGACGGACTAGCGCGGAATGAGCAGTTCTTC. This codes for CASSQDGLARNEQFF.

The V and J genes are TRBV5-1 and TRBJ2-5; 10 nucleotides align to TRBD2. Germline values: CDR1 SGHRS, CDR2 YFSETQ. This CDR3 is 15 amino acids long. V gave up 4 bases and J gave up 4 bases; unmatched junction bases: 7. CDR3 protein: CASSLGLARGETQYF. DNA for the CDR3: TGCGCCAGCAGCCTGGGACTAGCGCGCGGAGAGACCCAGTACTTC.

The CDR3 region has the DNA TGTGCCAGCAGCCCGGTAAGGTGGGGCGGGGATACCTACAATGAGCAGTTCTTC. This gives the protein CASSPVRWGGDTYNEQFF. This sequence joins TRBV13 and TRBJ2-1; D might be TRBD2 (6 bases). The CDR3 totals 18 residues. Germline assignment: CDR1 PRHDT and CDR2 FYEKMQ (reference sequence). Trimming took off 5 bases at V and 2 bases at J, with 22 bases between the two ends.

The CDR3 reads CSVGAGDRNTIYF. The CDR3 coding sequence is TGCAGCGTTGGGGCGGGTGACCGAAACACCATATATTTT. This rearrangement joins TRBV29-1 to TRBJ1-3; unclear D gene. The CDR3 is 13 residues long. Germline V gives CDR1 SQVTM, CDR2 ANQGSEA. Trimming stripped 4 bases from V and 5 bases from J, with 12 bases between.

The gene calls are TRBV28 and TRBJ1-5; 10 nucleotides align to TRBD1. V gave up 4 bases and J gave up 6 bases; unmatched junction bases: 6. This CDR3 has 15 amino acids. CDR1 MDHEN and CDR2 SYDVKM come from the germline V gene. CDR3 bases: TGTGCCAGCAGTTCCTCTGGACAGGGGGTTCAGCCCCAGCATTTT. Its translation is CASSSSGQGVQPQHF.

The DNA of the CDR3 is TGTGCCAGCAGCCTAGGAGGGGGCAATCAGCCCCAGCATTTT. Its translation: CASSLGGGNQPQHF. This chain links TRBV5-8 with TRBJ1-5; the D gene is possibly TRBD1 (5 bases). V was shortened by 4 bases and J by 2 bases, with 10 bases between the two germline ends. The CDR3 contains 14 residues. In germline, CDR1 is SGHTS, CDR2 YDEGEE.

The J gene is TRBJ2-5, the V gene TRBV29-1; perhaps D is TRBD1 or TRBD2 (5 bases each). Trimming removed 4 bases from V and 1 base from J, with 10 bases in between. The CDR3 has 13 amino acids. Per germline, CDR1 SQVTM and CDR2 ANQGSEA. Here the CDR3 reads CSVVTGAQETQYF. The CDR3 bases are TGCAGCGTTGTTACCGGGGCCCAAGAGACCCAGTACTTC.

J is TRBJ1-1 and V is TRBV27; a possible D gene is TRBD1 (6 bases). Per the germline V gene, CDR1 is MNHEY and CDR2 is SMNVEV (reference sequence). The CDR3 contains 17 residues. Between the trimmed V and J ends, which lost 5 bases and 4 bases, there was a span of 23 bases. The CDR3 loop is CASSQPMDRFSSTEAFF. In DNA form, the CDR3 reads TGTGCCAGCAGTCAACCAATGGACAGATTTTCAAGCACTGAAGCTTTCTTT.